One and the same sample provided the 32 T cell receptor beta chains below, sequenced in a study of T cells after yellow fever vaccination. TCRdb reanalysed the 5' RACE reads using MiXCR and keeps one entry per CDR3 protein. The profile covers 300,000 to 350,000 distinct CDR3 sequences, with about 4% appearing a single time and approximately 25% taken by the ten largest. The sequenced sample was PBMCs, obtained 5 days after the yellow fever booster vaccination. Source of these receptors: a young man who received the YFV17D yellow fever vaccine.

This chain links TRBV5-5 with TRBJ1-5; D is ambiguous. Trimming stripped 3 bases from V and 6 bases from J, with 10 bases between. Germline V gene data show CDR1 as SGHKS and CDR2 as YYEKEE (reference sequence). The CDR3 loop spans 13 amino acids. CDR3: CASSWRYGQPQHF. In DNA, the CDR3 is TGTGCCAGCAGCTGGAGGTATGGTCAGCCCCAGCATTTT.

This clonotype showed up just a few times. The chain is built from TRBV6-6 and TRBJ2-7, with TRBD1 identical over 8 bases. V was pared by 5 bases and J by 6 bases, with 6 bases of the junction left unmatched. The CDR3 consists of 13 residues. CDR1 MNHNY and CDR2 SVGAGI come from the germline V gene (reference sequence). The CDR3 region has the DNA TGTGCCAGCAGTCCTACGACAGGGGTCGAGCAGTACGTC. It is translated as CASSPTTGVEQYV.

Only a few counts were recorded for this clonotype. The CDR3 sequence is CASSLGTGGSTQYF. CDR3 sequence (DNA): TGTGCCAGCAGCTTGGGGACTGGCGGGTCGACCCAGTACTTC. This chain uses TRBV5-6 with TRBJ2-5, with D perhaps matching TRBD2 (5 bases). Looked up from germline, CDR1 is SGHDT and CDR2 is YYEEEE. This CDR3 spans 14 amino acids. Trimming left V 0 bases short and J 7 bases short, with 13 bases between.

This clonotype was found a few times. V usage is TRBV6-2 or TRBV6-3 and J usage is TRBJ2-1, with D perhaps matching TRBD1 or TRBD2 (6 bases each). V lost 6 bases and J lost 8, with 23 bases in between. The CDR3 runs 16 residues. Germline CDR1 and CDR2: MNHEY and SVGEGT. The CDR3 bases are TGTGCCAGCAGCCCCTGGGGGGACATAGCTCTCGATGAGCAGTTCTTC. Its translation is CASSPWGDIALDEQFF.

The table lists this clonotype with many counts. The V call is TRBV4-3, the J call TRBJ2-3, with D perhaps matching TRBD1 (6 bases). The V gene's germline CDR1 is LGHNA and CDR2 YSLEER. Trimming stripped 1 base from V and 6 bases from J, with 8 bases between. The CDR3 consists of 13 residues. CDR3 in amino acids: CASSQGGLDTQYF. CDR3 DNA sequence: TGCGCCAGCAGCCAAGGGGGGCTGGATACGCAGTATTTT.

This chain links TRBV7-2 with TRBJ2-7; 14 bases line up with TRBD2. Germline V gene data show CDR1 as SGHTA and CDR2 as FQGNSA. V lost 1 base to trimming and J lost 7 bases; unmatched junction nucleotides: 3. This CDR3 has 15 amino acids. The CDR3: CASSLGGTSGGEQYV. CDR3 coding DNA: TGTGCCAGCAGCTTAGGGGGGACTAGCGGGGGTGAGCAGTACGTC.

This clonotype was recorded many times. This chain joins TRBV20-1 and TRBJ2-1, with 9 bases lining up with TRBD2. The CDR3 totals 17 residues. With 0 bases clipped from V and 5 bases from J, the junction kept 11 bases outside the gene matches. CDR1 and CDR2 from the germline V gene are DFQATT and SNEGSKA (reference sequence). The CDR3 here is CSARERAGGPINNEQFF. The DNA for the CDR3 is TGCAGTGCTAGAGAGCGTGCGGGGGGGCCCATCAACAATGAGCAGTTCTTC.

This clonotype was picked up a small number of times. The chain recombines TRBV12-3 or TRBV12-4 with TRBJ1-6; tentative D call: TRBD1 (6 bases). Trimming left V 3 bases short and J 5 bases short, with 11 bases between. The CDR3 is made up of 15 amino acids. CDR3: CASSFGQGNNSPLHF. CDR3 nucleotide sequence: TGTGCCAGCAGTTTCGGGCAGGGGAATAATTCACCCCTCCACTTT.

This clonotype showed up many times. V is TRBV3-1 and J is TRBJ2-7, with D uncertain. This CDR3 is 13 amino acids long. Per germline, CDR1 LGHDT and CDR2 YNNKEL (reference sequence). V was trimmed by 4 bases and J by 9 bases, leaving 16 bases between them. In DNA form, the CDR3 reads TGTGCCAGCAGCCCGACGAGCTCTACGACGCAGTACTTC. Protein: CASSPTSSTTQYF.

The chain combines TRBV19 with TRBJ1-6; D gene unclear. This CDR3 contains 15 residues. The germline V gene encodes CDR1 LNHDA and CDR2 SQIVND (reference sequence). The V gene lost 6 bases and the J gene lost 9 bases, with 18 bases spanning the gap. CDR3 sequence: CASSPYGVIGSPLHF. The CDR3 DNA is TGTGCCAGTAGCCCCTACGGAGTCATCGGTTCACCCCTCCACTTT.

The genes are TRBV11-2 and TRBJ2-5; D might be TRBD2 (6 bases). The CDR3 covers 16 residues. From germline, CDR1 is SGHAT and CDR2 FQNNGV. Trimming stripped 2 bases from V and 2 bases from J, with 15 bases between. CDR3 nucleotide sequence: TGTGCCAGCAGCTTATTATTGGCGGGGAGTCAAGAGACCCAGTACTTC. Translating gives CASSLLLAGSQETQYF.

This clonotype was recorded a few times. The chain joins TRBV5-1 to TRBJ1-6, with no clear D. CDR1 and CDR2 from the germline V gene are SGHRS and YFSETQ. The CDR3 spans 14 residues. Trimming took off 0 bases at V and 7 bases at J, with 8 bases between the two ends. The CDR3: CASSLEAANSPLHF. The CDR3 DNA reads as TGCGCCAGCAGCTTGGAGGCAGCCAATTCACCCCTCCACTTT.

This clonotype was seen a few times. The chain recombines TRBV6-2 or TRBV6-3 with TRBJ1-1, with TRBD1 matching 7 bases. The CDR3 is made up of 13 amino acids. The V and J ends lost 6 bases and 3 bases, in that order; junction bases with no gene match: 4. Germline-derived CDR1 and CDR2 are MNHEY and SVGEGT. The CDR3 coding sequence is TGTGCCAGCAGACCCCAGGGGGACACTGAAGCTTTCTTT. Protein: CASRPQGDTEAFF.

The chain is built from TRBV4-2 and TRBJ1-2; tentative D call: TRBD1 (5 bases). This CDR3 has 17 residues. V was pared by 3 bases and J by 1 base, with 18 bases between. Germline lookup yields CDR1 LGHNA and CDR2 YNFKEQ. The CDR3 is CASSHVIRDGYNYGYTF. The CDR3 nucleotides are TGTGCCAGCAGCCACGTAATCCGGGACGGTTATAACTATGGCTACACCTTC.

This clonotype was seen ten or more times. V and J are TRBV6-1 and TRBJ2-1; 7 nucleotides match TRBD1. J lost 0 bases, V lost 8 bases, and 7 bases had no gene match. This CDR3 is 15 amino acids long. Germline V gives CDR1 MNHNS, CDR2 SASEGT. The CDR3 DNA reads TGTGCCAGCCCGCGTGGGGACAGCTCCTACAATGAGCAGTTCTTC. Its protein is CASPRGDSSYNEQFF.

The V gene is TRBV5-1, the J gene TRBJ2-1, with D maybe TRBD1 (6 bases). V shed 0 bases and J shed 8 bases, with 15 bases lying between them. Per germline, CDR1 SGHRS and CDR2 YFSETQ. The CDR3 is 15 amino acids. The CDR3 is CASSLGQGPLDEQFF. The CDR3 DNA follows: TGCGCCAGCAGCTTGGGCCAGGGGCCTTTGGATGAGCAGTTCTTC.

V gene TRBV28 combines with J gene TRBJ2-7; D possibly corresponds to TRBD1 (6 bases). The CDR3 runs to 16 residues. Per germline, CDR1 MDHEN and CDR2 SYDVKM. The V gene lost 4 bases and the J gene lost 0 bases, with 16 bases spanning the gap. Here the CDR3 reads CASSSSGTLNSYEQYV. The CDR3 DNA is TGTGCCAGCAGTTCGTCCGGGACACTAAACTCCTACGAGCAGTACGTC.

The V call is TRBV7-2, the J call TRBJ2-2, with TRBD1 as a possible D gene (5 bases). The CDR3 extends over 15 amino acids. V dropped 6 bases and J dropped 4 bases, with 15 bases sitting between them. CDR1 and CDR2 from the germline V gene are SGHTA and FQGNSA. The CDR3 is CASRTEWQFTGELFF. The CDR3 nucleotides read TGTGCCAGCAGGACAGAATGGCAGTTCACCGGGGAGCTGTTTTTT.

The chain employs TRBV29-1 and TRBJ1-3; D unresolved. CDR1 SQVTM and CDR2 ANQGSEA come from the germline V gene. Trimming took 7 bases from V and 2 from J, leaving 6 bases between them. The CDR3 is 11 amino acids. CDR3 residues: CSGEAGNTIYF. The CDR3 DNA follows: TGCAGCGGGGAAGCTGGAAACACCATATATTTT.

This clonotype was observed many times. V gene TRBV5-4 combines with J gene TRBJ1-2, with D possibly matching TRBD1 (5 bases). The CDR3 has 14 residues. V lost 1 base, J lost 4 bases, and 11 bases lay in between. Germline V gene sequence: CDR1 SGHNT, CDR2 YYREEE (reference sequence). Here the CDR3 DNA reads TGTGCCAGCAGCTTGCGGGGGATCGGCTATGGCTACACCTTC. Encoded protein: CASSLRGIGYGYTF.

This clonotype was seen a handful of times. The J gene is TRBJ2-7, the V gene TRBV15; D gene ambiguous. Germline values: CDR1 LNHNV, CDR2 YYDKDF (reference sequence). The CDR3 has 15 residues. V gave up 0 bases and J gave up 2 bases, with 11 bases separating them. The CDR3 loop is CATSRDGHSAYEQYF. CDR3 sequence (DNA): TGTGCCACCAGCAGAGATGGGCACTCTGCCTACGAGCAGTACTTC.

A note on this clonotype: Given a much more abundant clone one base away, this may be a read error. The rearrangement links TRBV7-3 to TRBJ2-2, with D hard to call. Looked up from germline, CDR1 is SGHTA and CDR2 is FQGTGA. The CDR3 extends over 13 amino acids. V lost 5 bases and J 5 bases, leaving 9 bases between the germline ends. CDR3 region: CASSTGWTGELFF. CDR3 bases: TGTGCCAGCAGCACCGGGTGGACCGGGGAGCTGTTTTTT.

This clonotype has a handful of counts. V is TRBV20-1 and J is TRBJ2-5; 12 nucleotides match TRBD2. With V trimmed by 5 bases and J by 7 bases, 26 bases remained unmatched. The germline V gene has CDR1 DFQATT and CDR2 SNEGSKA (reference sequence). The CDR3 totals 20 residues. DNA for the CDR3: TGCAGTGCTCCTGTTTCCCGACTAGCGGGGGACCCGAGACCACCCTGGACCCAGTACTTC. Translation gives CSAPVSRLAGDPRPPWTQYF.

This clonotype has only a few counts. This chain joins TRBV3-1 and TRBJ1-6; a possible D gene is TRBD1 (5 bases). Trimming left V 0 bases short and J 14 bases short, with 17 bases between. Germline V lookup: CDR1 LGHDT, CDR2 YNNKEL (reference sequence). CDR3 length: 15 residues. The chain's CDR3 is CASSQDGRPGGALHF. The DNA of the CDR3 is TGTGCCAGCAGCCAAGACGGCCGTCCTGGAGGGGCCCTCCACTTT.

The chain uses TRBV18 and TRBJ2-7, with TRBD1 identical over 8 bases. The CDR3 spans 16 residues. Germline lookup yields CDR1 KGHSH and CDR2 LQKENI. The trim removed 2 bases at V and 6 bases at J, leaving 12 bases unmatched. CDR3 DNA sequence: TGTGCCAGCTCACCAACGGCGGGGCCAGGGGGCCGCGAGCAGTACGTC. This sequence encodes CASSPTAGPGGREQYV.

This sequence joins TRBV6-2 or TRBV6-3 and TRBJ2-5; D is undetermined. This CDR3 is 16 amino acids long. The ends were cut back, 5 bases at V and 3 bases at J, with 19 bases in the middle. CDR1 is MNHEY and CDR2 is SVGEGT in the germline V gene. The CDR3 reads CASSTQPSVGEETQYF. CDR3 DNA sequence: TGTGCCAGCAGTACCCAGCCGTCAGTTGGAGAAGAGACCCAGTACTTC.

The sample holds a few counts of this clonotype. This chain joins TRBV7-8 and TRBJ1-4; D unresolved. V lost 4 bases to trimming and J lost 0 bases, with 12 bases between them. The CDR3 sequence is 16 residues long. Germline CDR1 SGHVS, CDR2 FQNEAQ. CDR3 nucleotide sequence: TGTGCCAGCAGCTCACGGACCGATGCAACTAATGAAAAACTGTTTTTT. Translating gives CASSSRTDATNEKLFF. The full variable domain, with the rest looked up from reference TRBV7-8 and TRBJ1-4, is GAGVSQSPRYKVAKRGQDVALRCDPISGHVSLFWYQQALGQGPEFLTYFQNEAQLDKSGLPSDRFFAERPEGSVSTLKIQRTQQEDSAVYLCASSSRTDATNEKLFFGSGTQLSVL.

At least ten counts were recorded for this clonotype. This chain uses TRBV20-1 with TRBJ2-7, with 8 bases matching TRBD1. Germline lookup yields CDR1 DFQATT and CDR2 SNEGSKA (reference sequence). This CDR3 contains 14 residues. V lost 0 bases, J lost 5 bases, and 6 bases stayed unmatched. The CDR3 sequence is CSARDRTGSDEQYF. CDR3 nucleotides: TGCAGTGCTAGAGATAGGACAGGGTCCGACGAGCAGTACTTC.

In this sample, this clonotype turned up a few times. The V call is TRBV9, the J call TRBJ2-3, with 10 positions matching TRBD2. This CDR3 is 19 amino acids long. The junction had 11 bases not matched to a gene; V was cut back by 0 bases and J by 1 base. Looked up from germline, CDR1 is SGDLS and CDR2 is YYNGEE. The CDR3 nucleotides read TGTGCCAGCAGCGTAGCTACGGCTAGCGGGGGAACTGGCACAGATACGCAGTATTTT. This translates into CASSVATASGGTGTDTQYF.

The V and J genes are TRBV10-3 and TRBJ2-1; 11 nucleotides line up with TRBD2. Losses at the gene ends were 0 bases for V and 7 bases for J; bases not matched to a gene: 5. Germline values: CDR1 ENHRY, CDR2 SYGVKD. CDR3 size: 16 residues. Here the CDR3 DNA reads TGTGCCATCAGTGAGTCTATAGCGGGGGGGAGGAATGAGCAGTTCTTC. Protein product: CAISESIAGGRNEQFF.

This clonotype was seen many times. V is TRBV18 and J is TRBJ1-1; no definite D call. The CDR3 length is 14 residues. Germline-derived CDR1 and CDR2 are KGHSH and LQKENI. V was cut by 2 bases and J by 1 base, with 8 bases left in between. Here the CDR3 DNA reads TGTGCCAGCTCACCAGGGTCCGGGAACACTGAAGCTTTCTTT. This sequence encodes CASSPGSGNTEAFF.

At least ten counts were recorded for this clonotype. The rearrangement links TRBV7-9 to TRBJ2-5; D ambiguous. V was pared by 0 bases and J by 0 bases, with 8 bases between. This CDR3 contains 15 residues. Germline lookup yields CDR1 SEHNR and CDR2 FQNEAQ (reference sequence). The DNA for the CDR3 is TGTGCCAGCAGCTTAGCCCTAGGCTACCAAGAGACCCAGTACTTC. Encoded protein: CASSLALGYQETQYF.